One and the same sample provided the 12 T cell receptor beta chains below, sequenced in a study of T cells in Graves' hyperthyroidism and ophthalmopathy. Researchers amplified the TCR beta CDR3 regions from RNA transcripts. A first-round RT-PCR of the TCR CDR3 used the HTBI primer set. TCRdb processed the multiplex PCR reads anew with MiXCR; each CDR3 protein has one entry. The sample records roughly 420,000 distinct CDR3 sequences, around 13% being singletons. The sample taken for sequencing was blood. Receptors were obtained from a woman between 18 and 29 years old with Graves' hyperthyroidism.

The V and J genes are TRBV10-2 and TRBJ2-1; D may match TRBD1 or TRBD2 (6 bases each). The germline V and J ends were trimmed by 3 bases and 2 bases, with 11 bases remaining between them. There are 15 residues in the CDR3. Per germline, CDR1 WSHSY and CDR2 SAAADI. Here the CDR3 reads CASSDSGAPYNEQFF. The CDR3 DNA sequence: TGCGCCAGCAGTGATTCGGGGGCCCCCTACAATGAGCAGTTCTTC.

This clonotype occurred many times. The chain carries TRBV7-8 and TRBJ2-3; D is unclear. CDR3 length: 15 residues. Germline lookup yields CDR1 SGHVS and CDR2 FQNEAQ. The germline V and J ends were trimmed by 1 base and 1 base, with 9 bases remaining between them. CDR3 in amino acids: CASSLGPDGTDTQYF. The CDR3 DNA is TGTGCCAGCAGCTTAGGGCCCGATGGCACAGATACGCAGTATTTT. Full variable domain (rest looked up from reference TRBV7-8 and TRBJ2-3): GAGVSQSPRYKVAKRGQDVALRCDPISGHVSLFWYQQALGQGPEFLTYFQNEAQLDKSGLPSDRFFAERPEGSVSTLKIQRTQQEDSAVYLCASSLGPDGTDTQYFGPGTRLTVL.

The sample holds many counts of this clonotype. The chain uses TRBV7-3 and TRBJ2-6; TRBD2 matches 9 bases. With 5 bases clipped from V and 3 bases from J, the junction kept 8 bases outside the gene matches. The CDR3 is 17 amino acids. The germline gives CDR1 SGHTA, CDR2 FQGTGA. The CDR3 DNA sequence: TGTGCCAGCAGCCCGGAGTTAGCGGGAGTTGGGGCCAACGTCCTGACTTTC. It is translated as CASSPELAGVGANVLTF.

There are many counts of this clonotype. The chain employs TRBV6-1 and TRBJ2-3; D not resolved. The CDR3 length is 13 residues. Germline-derived CDR1 and CDR2 are MNHNS and SASEGT. V lost 4 bases, J lost 2 bases, and 7 bases lay in between. CDR3 DNA sequence: TGTGCCAGCAGTGGATGGGACACAGATACGCAGTATTTT. It codes for CASSGWDTDTQYF.

This clonotype was observed many times. This chain connects TRBV6-1 to TRBJ2-7; D unresolved. Between the trimmed V and J ends, which lost 2 bases and 6 bases, there was a span of 14 bases. Germline assignment: CDR1 MNHNS and CDR2 SASEGT. CDR3 length: 14 amino acids. In DNA form, the CDR3 reads TGTGCCAGCAGTGAAAGAATCGAACCGGGCGAGCAGTACTTC. As protein: CASSERIEPGEQYF.

Worth noting for this clonotype: One base away lies a much larger clone, so this may be a sequencing read error. V gene TRBV29-1 combines with J gene TRBJ1-2, with TRBD1 matching over 9 bases. The CDR3 loop spans 12 amino acids. V shed 7 bases and J 7 bases; nucleotides not matched to a gene: 7. Germline V lookup: CDR1 SQVTM, CDR2 ANQGSEA. In nucleotides, the CDR3 is TGCAGCGCCGGGACAGGGATTTCTGGCTACACCTTC. Amino acid sequence: CSAGTGISGYTF.

V gene TRBV11-1 combines with J gene TRBJ2-2, with 14 bases that match TRBD2. Germline V gene sequence: CDR1 SGHAT, CDR2 FQDESV (reference sequence). J lost 6 bases, V lost 5 bases, and 14 bases had no gene match. The CDR3 has 19 residues. The CDR3 DNA sequence: TGTGCCAGCAGCCCAAACCCCGGGACTAGCGGGAGTAGGGCCGGGGAGCTGTTTTTT. Amino acids: CASSPNPGTSGSRAGELFF. Looking up the rest from reference TRBV11-1 and TRBJ2-2 gives the full variable domain: EAEVAQSPRYKITEKSQAVAFWCDPISGHATLYWYRQILGQGPELLVQFQDESVVDDSQLPKDRFSAERLKGVDSTLKIQPAELGDSAMYLCASSPNPGTSGSRAGELFFGEGSRLTVL.

This clonotype appeared many times. CDR3 coding DNA: TGCGCCAGCAGCTTGGCCCCGGAAGGTGAGCAGTTCTTC. Its protein product is CASSLAPEGEQFF. The genes are TRBV5-1 and TRBJ2-1; D unresolved. The CDR3 sequence is 13 residues long. Germline loops: CDR1 SGHRS, CDR2 YFSETQ. Trimming left V 0 bases short and J 9 bases short, with 10 bases between. Full variable domain (outside the CDR3, taken from reference TRBV5-1 and TRBJ2-1): KAGVTQTPRYLIKTRGQQVTLSCSPISGHRSVSWYQQTPGQGLQFLFEYFSETQRNKGNFPGRFSGRQFSNSRSEMNVSTLELGDSALYLCASSLAPEGEQFFGPGTRLTVL.

This clonotype was detected only a few times. The gene calls are TRBV28 and TRBJ1-5; D is unresolved. The length of the CDR3 is 14 residues. The germline V gene has CDR1 MDHEN and CDR2 SYDVKM. Trimming took off 2 bases at V and 4 bases at J, with 9 bases between the two ends. Written as DNA, the CDR3 is TGTGCCAGCAGTTTAGCCAGCCTAAATCAGCCCCAGCATTTT. Its protein product is CASSLASLNQPQHF. Using reference TRBV28 and TRBJ1-5 for the parts outside the CDR3, the full variable domain is DVKVTQSSRYLVKRTGEKVFLECVQDMDHENMFWYRQDPGLGLRLIYFSYDVKMKEKGDIPEGYSVSREKKERFSLILESASTNQTSMYLCASSLASLNQPQHFGDGTRLSIL.

This clonotype has more than one count but fewer than ten. The chain uses TRBV5-6 and TRBJ2-2, with a tentative D call TRBD1 (5 bases). Looked up from germline, CDR1 is SGHDT and CDR2 is YYEEEE. This CDR3 region has 16 residues. The ends were cut back, 1 base at V and 1 base at J, with 11 bases in the middle. CDR3 DNA: TGTGCCAGCAGCTTGCGGCTGCAGGGGAACACCGGGGAGCTGTTTTTT. Its translation: CASSLRLQGNTGELFF.

In this sample, this clonotype turned up many times. J is TRBJ1-1 and V is TRBV11-2; D uncertain. Between the trimmed V and J ends, which lost 5 bases and 0 bases, there was a span of 13 bases. This CDR3 contains 15 residues. Per the germline V gene, CDR1 is SGHAT and CDR2 is FQNNGV. In DNA form, the CDR3 reads TGTGCCAGCAGCCAAGAAGTTAGGCTGAACACTGAAGCTTTCTTT. Its protein is CASSQEVRLNTEAFF.

The chain joins TRBV2 to TRBJ2-1; 12 nucleotides agree with TRBD2. This CDR3 spans 15 amino acids. Germline loops: CDR1 SNHLY, CDR2 FYNNEI. The trim removed 6 bases at V and 8 bases at J, leaving 8 bases unmatched. In DNA form, the CDR3 reads TGTGCCAGCAGCAAGGGACTAGCGGGTATGGATGAGCAGTTCTTC. Protein product: CASSKGLAGMDEQFF.